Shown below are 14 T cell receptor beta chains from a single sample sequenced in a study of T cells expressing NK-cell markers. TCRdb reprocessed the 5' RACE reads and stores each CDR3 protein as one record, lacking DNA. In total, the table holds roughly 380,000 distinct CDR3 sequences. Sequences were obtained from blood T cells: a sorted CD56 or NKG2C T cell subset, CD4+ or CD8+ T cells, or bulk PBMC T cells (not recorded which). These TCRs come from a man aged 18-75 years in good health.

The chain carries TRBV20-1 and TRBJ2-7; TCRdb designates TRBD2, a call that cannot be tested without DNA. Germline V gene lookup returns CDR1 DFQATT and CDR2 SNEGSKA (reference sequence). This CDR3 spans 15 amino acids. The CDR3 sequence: CSARDPVLGVGEQYF.

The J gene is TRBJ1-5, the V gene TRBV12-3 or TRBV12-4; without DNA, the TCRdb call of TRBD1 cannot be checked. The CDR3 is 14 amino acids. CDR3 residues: CASSFSGLRQPQHF.

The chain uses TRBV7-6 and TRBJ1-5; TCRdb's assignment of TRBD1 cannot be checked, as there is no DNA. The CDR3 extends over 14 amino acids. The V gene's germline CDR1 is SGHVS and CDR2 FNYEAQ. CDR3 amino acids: CASSLAQGAQPQHF.

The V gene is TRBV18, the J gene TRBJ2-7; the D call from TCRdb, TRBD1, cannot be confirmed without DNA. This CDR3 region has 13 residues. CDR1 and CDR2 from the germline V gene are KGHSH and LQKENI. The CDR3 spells CASSPAPGAKQYF.

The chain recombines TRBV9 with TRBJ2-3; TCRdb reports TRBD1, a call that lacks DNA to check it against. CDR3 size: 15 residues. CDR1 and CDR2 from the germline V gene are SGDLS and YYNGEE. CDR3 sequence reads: CASSVTGRTGDTQYF.

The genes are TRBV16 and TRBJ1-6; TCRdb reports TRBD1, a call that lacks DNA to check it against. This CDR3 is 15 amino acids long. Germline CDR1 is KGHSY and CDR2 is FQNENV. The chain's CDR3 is CASSQFKGAWSPLHF.

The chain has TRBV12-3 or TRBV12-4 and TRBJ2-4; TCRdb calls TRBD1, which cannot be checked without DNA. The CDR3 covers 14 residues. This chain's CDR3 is CASSFSGSKNIQYF.

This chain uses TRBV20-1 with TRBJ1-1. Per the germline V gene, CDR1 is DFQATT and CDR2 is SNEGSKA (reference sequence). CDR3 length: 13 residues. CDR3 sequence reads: CSARGRKYTEAFF.

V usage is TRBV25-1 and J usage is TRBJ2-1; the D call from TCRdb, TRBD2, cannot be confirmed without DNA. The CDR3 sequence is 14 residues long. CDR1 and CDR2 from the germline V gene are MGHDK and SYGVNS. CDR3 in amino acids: CASRRGASYNEQFF.

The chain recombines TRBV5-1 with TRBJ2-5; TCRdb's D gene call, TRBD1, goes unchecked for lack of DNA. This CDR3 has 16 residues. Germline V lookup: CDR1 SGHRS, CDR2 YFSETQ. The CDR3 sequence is CASSETTGTDKETQYF. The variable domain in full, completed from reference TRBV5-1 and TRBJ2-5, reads KAGVTQTPRYLIKTRGQQVTLSCSPISGHRSVSWYQQTPGQGLQFLFEYFSETQRNKGNFPGRFSGRQFSNSRSEMNVSTLELGDSALYLCASSETTGTDKETQYFGPGTRLLVL.

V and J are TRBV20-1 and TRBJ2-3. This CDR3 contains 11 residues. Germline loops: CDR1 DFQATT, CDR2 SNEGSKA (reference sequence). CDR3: CSVLQPDTQYF.

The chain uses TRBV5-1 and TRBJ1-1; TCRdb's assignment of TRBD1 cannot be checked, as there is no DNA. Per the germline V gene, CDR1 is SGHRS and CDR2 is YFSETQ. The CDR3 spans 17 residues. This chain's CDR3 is CASSFGGLRQGNTEAFF.

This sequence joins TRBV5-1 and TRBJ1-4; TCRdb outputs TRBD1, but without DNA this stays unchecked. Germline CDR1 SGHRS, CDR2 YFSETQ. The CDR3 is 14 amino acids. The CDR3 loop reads CATPDGSRNEKLFF. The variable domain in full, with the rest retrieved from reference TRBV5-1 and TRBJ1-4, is KAGVTQTPRYLIKTRGQQVTLSCSPISGHRSVSWYQQTPGQGLQFLFEYFSETQRNKGNFPGRFSGRQFSNSRSEMNVSTLELGDSALYLCATPDGSRNEKLFFGSGTQLSVL.

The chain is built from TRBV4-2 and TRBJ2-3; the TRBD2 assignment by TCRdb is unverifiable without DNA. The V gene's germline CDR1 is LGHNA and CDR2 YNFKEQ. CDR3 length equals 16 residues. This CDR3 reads CASSQPVAGVTDTQYF.